This T cell receptor (beta chain) is from a study of response to subunit inactivated influenza vaccine. TCRdb fed the RT-PCR reads into MiXCR, producing one record per CDR3 protein. The sample has about 700,000 distinct CDR3 sequences, around 15% seen once. Deletions cut 0 bases from V and 5 bases from J, with 17 bases between. The CDR3 contains 16 residues. CDR1 is PRHDT and CDR2 is FYEKMQ in the germline V gene (reference sequence). Study-wide findings and caveats: Few new T cells, the authors suggested, are recruited by each seasonal influenza vaccination.

This clonotype has a count of ten or more. Antigen specificity is unknown. This sample comprised PBMCs from blood, obtained less than 15 days before vaccination. The rearrangement joins TRBV13 to TRBJ2-7; D is perhaps TRBD2 (7 bases). The sequence derives from a man in his fifties who received an inactivated influenza vaccine. CDR3: CASSLGAGALSHEQYF. The CDR3, as DNA: TGTGCCAGCAGCTTAGGGGCGGGGGCGCTGAGCCACGAGCAGTACTTC.